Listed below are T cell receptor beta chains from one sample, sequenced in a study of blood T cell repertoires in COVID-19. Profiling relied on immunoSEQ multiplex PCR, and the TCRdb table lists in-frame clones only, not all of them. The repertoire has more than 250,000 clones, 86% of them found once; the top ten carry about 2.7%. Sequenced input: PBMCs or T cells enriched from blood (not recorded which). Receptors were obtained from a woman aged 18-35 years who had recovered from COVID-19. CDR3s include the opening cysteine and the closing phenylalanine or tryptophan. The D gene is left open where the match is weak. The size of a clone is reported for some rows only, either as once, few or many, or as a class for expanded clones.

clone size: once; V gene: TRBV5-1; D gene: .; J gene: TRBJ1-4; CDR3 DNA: TGCGCCAGCACCTGGGGGGGGCTAGGTGAAAAACTGTTTTTT; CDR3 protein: CASTWGGLGEKLFF
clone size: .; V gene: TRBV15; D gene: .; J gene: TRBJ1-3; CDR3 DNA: TGTGCCACCAGCCGACGGGTAGGGGCTGGAAACACCATATATTTT; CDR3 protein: CATSRRVGAGNTIYF
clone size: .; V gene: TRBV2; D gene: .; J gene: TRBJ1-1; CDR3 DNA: TGTGCCAGCACGAAGGACTACATGAACACTGAAGCTTTCTTT; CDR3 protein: CASTKDYMNTEAFF
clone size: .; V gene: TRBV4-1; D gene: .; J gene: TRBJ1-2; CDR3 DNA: TGCGCCAGCAGCCAAGATTATTTGGCCGAATCTAACTATGGCTACACCTTC; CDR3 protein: CASSQDYLAESNYGYTF
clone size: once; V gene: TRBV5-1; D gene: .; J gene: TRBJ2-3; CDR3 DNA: TGCGCCAGCAGCCAAAATCTAGGCACAGATACGCAGTATTTT; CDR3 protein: CASSQNLGTDTQYF
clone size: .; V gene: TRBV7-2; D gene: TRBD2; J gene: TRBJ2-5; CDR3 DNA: TGTGCCAGCAGCCCCCCAGAGCGGGGGGCAGGAGAGACCCAGTACTTC; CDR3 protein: CASSPPERGAGETQYF
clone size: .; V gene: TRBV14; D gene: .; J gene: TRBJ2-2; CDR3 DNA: TGTGCCAGCAGCCAATCTCTACCGAACACCGGGGAGCTGTTTTTT; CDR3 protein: CASSQSLPNTGELFF
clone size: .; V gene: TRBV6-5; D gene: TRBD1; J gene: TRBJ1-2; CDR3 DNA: TGTGCCAGCAGTAGGGACAGGGACTATGGCTACACCTTC; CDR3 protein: CASSRDRDYGYTF
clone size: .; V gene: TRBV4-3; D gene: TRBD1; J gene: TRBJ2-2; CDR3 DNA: TGCGCCAGCAGCCACCGGACAGGCGACACCGGGGAGCTGTTTTTT; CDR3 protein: CASSHRTGDTGELFF
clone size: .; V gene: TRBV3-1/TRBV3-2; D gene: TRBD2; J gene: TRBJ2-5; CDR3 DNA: TGTGCCAGCAGCAGGACGGGACTAGCGGGTTGGGAGACCCAGTACTTC; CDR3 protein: CASSRTGLAGWETQYF
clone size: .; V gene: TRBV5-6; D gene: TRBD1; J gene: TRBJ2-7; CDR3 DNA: TGTGCCAGCAGCTGGGGACAGGGCTTTTTCTACGAGCAGTACTTC; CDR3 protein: CASSWGQGFFYEQYF